The 13 T cell receptor beta chains below come from one sample, sequenced in a study of blood T cell repertoires in COVID-19. Assay used: immunoSEQ multiplex PCR; TCRdb lists only in-frame clones, some missing. The data contain more than 350,000 clones, about 89% of them singletons. Sequencing was performed on peripheral blood. The origin of the receptors is a woman aged 30 to 39 with COVID-19, enrolled during active disease.

The chain combines TRBV7-9 with TRBJ1-3, with TRBD1 matching 7 bases. Germline loops: CDR1 SEHNR, CDR2 FQNEAQ (reference sequence). Trimming at V came to 5 bases and at J to 0 bases, leaving 7 bases not matched to a gene. This CDR3 comprises 16 residues. CDR3 loop: CASSGGGRDSGNTIYF. Here the CDR3 DNA reads TGTGCCAGCAGCGGAGGGGGCCGGGACTCTGGAAACACCATATATTTT.

The gene calls are TRBV4-3 and TRBJ2-7; 12 bases are shared with TRBD2. Germline CDR1 LGHNA, CDR2 YSLEER. This CDR3 region has 16 residues. The V gene end was trimmed by 0 bases and the J gene end by 3 bases; junction bases not matched to a gene: 3. CDR3 region: CASSQEWGLAGYEQYF. The CDR3 nucleotides read TGCGCCAGCAGCCAAGAATGGGGACTAGCGGGCTACGAGCAGTACTTC.

The rearrangement joins TRBV11-3 to TRBJ2-3; tentatively, D is TRBD1 (6 bases). CDR3 length equals 19 residues. CDR1 and CDR2 (germline): SGHNT, YENEEA. The V and J ends lost 4 bases and 2 bases respectively, with 25 bases between them. CDR3 sequence: CASSSHRDTSRPSTDTQYF. The DNA for the CDR3 is TGTGCCAGCAGCTCCCATCGGGACACATCTCGACCCTCCACAGATACGCAGTATTTT.

The chain carries TRBV7-9 and TRBJ1-2; 9 bases are a match to TRBD1. Unmatched junction bases numbered 12, after V lost 5 bases and J lost 2 bases. The germline gives CDR1 SEHNR, CDR2 FQNEAQ (reference sequence). The CDR3 loop spans 17 amino acids. The CDR3 spells CASSHSDRGDKNYGYTF. As DNA, the CDR3 is TGTGCCAGCAGCCACTCGGACAGGGGCGACAAGAACTATGGCTACACCTTC.

The chain combines TRBV6-2 or TRBV6-3 with TRBJ2-7; TRBD1 matches 8 bases. Germline CDR1 MNHEY, CDR2 SVGEGT. This CDR3 is 14 amino acids long. The junction had 5 bases not matched to a gene; V was cut back by 5 bases and J by 2 bases. The CDR3 is CASSAGTGPYEQYF. CDR3 nucleotides: TGTGCCAGCAGTGCCGGGACAGGACCCTACGAGCAGTACTTC.

The rearrangement joins TRBV6-5 to TRBJ2-2, with 8 bases matching TRBD2. This CDR3 region has 14 residues. CDR1 and CDR2 from the germline V gene are MNHEY and SVGAGI. Losses at the gene ends were 6 bases for V and 7 bases for J; bases not matched to a gene: 7. The CDR3 here is CASSHGGGGGELFF. The CDR3 region has the DNA TGTGCCAGCAGCCACGGGGGGGGCGGCGGGGAGCTGTTTTTT.

The V and J genes are TRBV6-5 and TRBJ1-1; D is perhaps TRBD1 (5 bases). Germline V lookup: CDR1 MNHEY, CDR2 SVGAGI. V lost 0 bases to trimming and J lost 5 bases, with 16 bases between them. CDR3 length: 16 amino acids. The CDR3 is CASSYSLNRIPTEAFF. The DNA of the CDR3 is TGTGCCAGCAGTTACTCGTTGAACAGGATTCCTACTGAAGCTTTCTTT.

V and J are TRBV18 and TRBJ2-5; TRBD1 is a possible D gene (6 bases). The CDR3 is 14 residues long. Germline V gives CDR1 KGHSH, CDR2 LQKENI. V was cut by 4 bases and J by 1 base, with 10 bases left in between. The CDR3 here is CASSLWTAQETQYF. The CDR3 bases are TGTGCCAGCTCACTATGGACAGCCCAAGAGACCCAGTACTTC.

This clone was observed a handful of times. Other DNA sequences in the sample encode the same CDR3. CDR3 nucleotides: TGTGCCAGCAGCTTGAGGCTAGCGGGGTCCTCCACAGATACGCAGTATTTT. Amino acid sequence: CASSLRLAGSSTDTQYF. The chain links TRBV5-5 to TRBJ2-3, with 9 bases aligning to TRBD2. V was pared by 1 base and J by 2 bases, with 8 bases of the junction left unmatched. The CDR3 length is 17 residues. Germline-derived CDR1 and CDR2 are SGHKS and YYEKEE (reference sequence).

This chain uses TRBV2 with TRBJ2-1; 10 nucleotides align to TRBD2. V shed 4 bases and J 6 bases; nucleotides not matched to a gene: 6. CDR3 length: 15 residues. Germline V gives CDR1 SNHLY, CDR2 FYNNEI. The CDR3 coding sequence is TGTGCCAGCAGTGGTTCTAGCGGGAGACTCAATGAGCAGTTCTTC. Protein sequence: CASSGSSGRLNEQFF.

The V and J genes are TRBV6-5 and TRBJ2-1, with D hard to call. Germline values: CDR1 MNHEY, CDR2 SVGAGI. The CDR3 sequence is 15 residues long. Trimming removed 1 base from V and 3 bases from J, with 10 bases in between. The CDR3 loop is CASSYFARGYNEQFF. In nucleotides, the CDR3 is TGTGCCAGCAGTTACTTTGCTAGAGGCTACAATGAGCAGTTCTTC.

The chain links TRBV19 to TRBJ2-7, with a possible D match to TRBD2 (5 bases). The CDR3 is 13 amino acids. V shed 3 bases and J shed 2 bases, with 8 bases lying between them. The V gene's germline CDR1 is LNHDA and CDR2 SQIVND (reference sequence). Written as DNA, the CDR3 is TGTGCCAGTAGTATTCGGGGTCCCTACGAGCAGTACTTC. It is translated as CASSIRGPYEQYF. Full variable domain (remainder filled in from reference TRBV19 and TRBJ2-7): DGGITQSPKYLFRKEGQNVTLSCEQNLNHDAMYWYRQDPGQGLRLIYYSQIVNDFQKGDIAEGYSVSREKKESFPLTVTSAQKNPTAFYLCASSIRGPYEQYFGPGTRLTVT.

This sequence joins TRBV7-9 and TRBJ2-3; TRBD2 matches 7 bases. The CDR3 is made up of 18 amino acids. Germline V gives CDR1 SEHNR, CDR2 FQNEAQ (reference sequence). Trimming removed 2 bases from V and 2 bases from J; junction bases left unmatched: 13. In nucleotides, the CDR3 is TGTGCCAGCAGCTTAAGCGCCCCTAGCGGAGCCCCCACAGATACGCAGTATTTT. It translates to CASSLSAPSGAPTDTQYF.